The source of this T cell receptor beta chain is a study of shared clonotypes between healthy human individuals. Libraries were prepared by immunoSEQ multiplex PCR; TCRdb keeps only in-frame clonotypes and omits some of them. The data hold around 240,000 clones, with just over 65% observed a single time. Sample: memory CD4+ T cells sorted from blood. Regarding subset: CD45RA-negative fraction. The clonotype originates from a man younger than 45 in good health.

The CDR3 loop is CASSVPNTEAFF. DNA for the CDR3: TGTGCCAGCAGTGTTCCGAACACTGAAGCTTTCTTT. This chain connects TRBV2 to TRBJ1-1; D is uncertain. V lost 4 bases to trimming and J lost 1 base, with 4 bases between them. This CDR3 spans 12 amino acids. Germline V lookup: CDR1 SNHLY, CDR2 FYNNEI.